Included here is one TCR beta chain sequence, with context. What it binds is unknown. This sample is drawn from a study of T cell responses to AZD1222 COVID-19 vaccine. Study results and caveats: Most donors were white British and more were female, and clonal diversity was possibly underestimated.

Libraries were prepared by immunoSEQ multiplex PCR; TCRdb keeps only in-frame clonotypes and omits some of them. The data contain approximately 170,000 clones, approximately 93% of them singletons. Between the trimmed V and J ends, which lost 3 bases and 4 bases, there was a span of 12 bases. The CDR3 runs to 13 residues. CDR1 is DFQATT and CDR2 is SNEGSKA in the germline V gene (reference sequence). The receptor's source is an adult in good health. The rearrangement links TRBV20-1 to TRBJ1-2, with D hard to call. Sequencing was performed on peripheral blood, taken on day 0 of AZD1222 vaccination. CDR3 region: CSASSSGPYGYTF. CDR3 nucleotides: TGCAGTGCTAGTTCTTCAGGTCCCTATGGCTACACCTTC.